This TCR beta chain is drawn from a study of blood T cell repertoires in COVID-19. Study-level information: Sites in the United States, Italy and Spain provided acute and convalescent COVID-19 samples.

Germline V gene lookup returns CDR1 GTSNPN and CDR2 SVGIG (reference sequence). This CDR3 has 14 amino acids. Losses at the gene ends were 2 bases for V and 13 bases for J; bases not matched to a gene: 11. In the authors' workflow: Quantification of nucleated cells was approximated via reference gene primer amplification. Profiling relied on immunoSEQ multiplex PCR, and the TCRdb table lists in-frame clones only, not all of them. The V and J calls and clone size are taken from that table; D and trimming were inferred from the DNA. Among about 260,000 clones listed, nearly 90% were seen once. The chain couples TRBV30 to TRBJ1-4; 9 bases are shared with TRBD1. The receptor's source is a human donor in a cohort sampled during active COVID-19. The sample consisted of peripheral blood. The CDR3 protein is CAWSRRTGENRLFF. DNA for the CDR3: TGTGCCTGGAGTCGCCGGACAGGGGAAAATCGACTGTTTTTT.